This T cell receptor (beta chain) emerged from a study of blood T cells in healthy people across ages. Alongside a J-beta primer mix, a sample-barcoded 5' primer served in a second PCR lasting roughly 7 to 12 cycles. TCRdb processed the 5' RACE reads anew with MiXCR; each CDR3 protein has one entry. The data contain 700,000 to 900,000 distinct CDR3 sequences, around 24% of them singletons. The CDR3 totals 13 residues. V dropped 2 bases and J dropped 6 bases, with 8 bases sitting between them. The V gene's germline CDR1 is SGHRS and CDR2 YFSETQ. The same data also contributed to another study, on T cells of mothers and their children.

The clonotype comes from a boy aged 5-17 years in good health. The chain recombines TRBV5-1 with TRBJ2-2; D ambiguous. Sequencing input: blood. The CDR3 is CASSLFNAGELFF. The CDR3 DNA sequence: TGCGCCAGCAGCTTATTCAATGCCGGGGAGCTGTTTTTT.